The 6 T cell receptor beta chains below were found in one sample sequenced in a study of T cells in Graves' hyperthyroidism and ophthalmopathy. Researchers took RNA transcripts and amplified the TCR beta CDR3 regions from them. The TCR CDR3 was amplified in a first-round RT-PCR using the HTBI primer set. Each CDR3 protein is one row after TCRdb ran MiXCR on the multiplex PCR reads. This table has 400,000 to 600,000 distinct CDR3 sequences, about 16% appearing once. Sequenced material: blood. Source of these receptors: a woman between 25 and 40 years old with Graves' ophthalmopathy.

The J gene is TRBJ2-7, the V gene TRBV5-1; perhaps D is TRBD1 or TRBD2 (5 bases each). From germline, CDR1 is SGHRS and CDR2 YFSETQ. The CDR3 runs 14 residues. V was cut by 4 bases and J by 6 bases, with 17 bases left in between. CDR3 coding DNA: TGCGCCAGCAGCAAGGACAAGGCACGGGGCGAGCAGTACTTC. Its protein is CASSKDKARGEQYF. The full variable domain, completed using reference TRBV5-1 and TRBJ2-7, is KAGVTQTPRYLIKTRGQQVTLSCSPISGHRSVSWYQQTPGQGLQFLFEYFSETQRNKGNFPGRFSGRQFSNSRSEMNVSTLELGDSALYLCASSKDKARGEQYFGPGTRLTVT.

The DNA for the CDR3 is TGTGCCAGCAGCCAAGATTGGGCGGCGGGGATCCAAGAGACCCAGTACTTC. It specifies CASSQDWAAGIQETQYF. The chain carries TRBV3-1 and TRBJ2-5; tentative D call: TRBD2 (6 bases). The CDR3 runs 17 residues. Trimming cost V 0 bases and J 1 base, with 15 bases left between them. Germline CDR1 reads LGHDT; CDR2 reads YNNKEL (reference sequence).

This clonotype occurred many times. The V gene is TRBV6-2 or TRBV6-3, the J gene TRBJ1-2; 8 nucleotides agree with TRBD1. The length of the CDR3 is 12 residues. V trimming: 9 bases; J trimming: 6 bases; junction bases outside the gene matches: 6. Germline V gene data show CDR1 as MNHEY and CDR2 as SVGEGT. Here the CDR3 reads CASRTGSHGYTF. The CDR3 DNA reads TGTGCCAGTCGGACAGGGAGCCATGGCTACACCTTC.

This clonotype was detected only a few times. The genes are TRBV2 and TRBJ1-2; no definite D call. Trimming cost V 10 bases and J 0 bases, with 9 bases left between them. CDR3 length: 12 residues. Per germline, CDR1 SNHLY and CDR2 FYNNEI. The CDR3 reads CATWASNYGYTF. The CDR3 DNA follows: TGTGCCACTTGGGCTTCTAACTATGGCTACACCTTC.

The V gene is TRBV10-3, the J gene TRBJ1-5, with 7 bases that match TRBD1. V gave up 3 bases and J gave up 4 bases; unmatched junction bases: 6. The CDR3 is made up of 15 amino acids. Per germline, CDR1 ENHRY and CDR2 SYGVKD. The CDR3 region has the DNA TGTGCCATCAGTGAAATCGACAGGGAGAATCAGCCCCAGCATTTT. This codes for CAISEIDRENQPQHF.

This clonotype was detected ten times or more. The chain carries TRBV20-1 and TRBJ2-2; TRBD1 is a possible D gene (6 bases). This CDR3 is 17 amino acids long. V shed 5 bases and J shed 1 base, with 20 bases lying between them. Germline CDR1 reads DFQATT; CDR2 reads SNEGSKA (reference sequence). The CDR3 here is CSAYPPPGQGNTGELFF. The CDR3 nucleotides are TGCAGTGCTTACCCACCTCCGGGACAAGGGAACACCGGGGAGCTGTTTTTT.